This entry lists 16 T cell receptor beta chains sequenced from one sample in a study of CD8 T cells in ankylosing spondylitis. MiXCR, applied by TCRdb to the 5' RACE reads, yields one record per CDR3 protein. The data contain 300,000 to 350,000 distinct CDR3 sequences, around 20% of them singletons. Sequenced sample: blood, either unsorted or a sorted T cell fraction (not recorded which). The receptors were gathered from a female donor with ankylosing spondylitis or in good health (not recorded which).

This CDR3 reads CASSVRTAGEETQYF. DNA of the CDR3: TGTGCCAGCAGCGTGAGGACGGCAGGGGAAGAGACCCAGTACTTC. The J gene is TRBJ2-5, the V gene TRBV7-2; TRBD1 might be the D (6 bases). Trimming left V 5 bases short and J 3 bases short, with 16 bases between. This CDR3 contains 15 residues. Germline-derived CDR1 and CDR2 are SGHTA and FQGNSA.

The chain joins TRBV19 to TRBJ2-1, with TRBD2 as a possible D gene (5 bases). The CDR3 is made up of 15 amino acids. Germline V gene sequence: CDR1 LNHDA, CDR2 SQIVND (reference sequence). Trimming removed 3 bases from V and 10 bases from J, with 19 bases in between. The CDR3 bases are TGTGCCAGTAGTATCATCCAAGGGATGAAGCGGGAGCAGTTCTTC. Translated, it gives CASSIIQGMKREQFF.

The chain combines TRBV27 with TRBJ1-1; no reliable D call. In germline, CDR1 is MNHEY, CDR2 SMNVEV (reference sequence). The CDR3 is 15 amino acids. Trimming removed 3 bases from V and 0 bases from J, with 11 bases in between. CDR3 sequence: CASSLIPRLNTEAFF. The CDR3 DNA is TGTGCCAGCAGTTTGATTCCCAGATTGAACACTGAAGCTTTCTTT.

This clonotype was seen a handful of times. The chain carries TRBV29-1 and TRBJ2-1; 8 bases map to TRBD2. The CDR3 is 14 residues long. Germline trimming cut 6 bases from V and 1 base from J; bases unmatched to any gene: 5. CDR1 and CDR2 (germline): SQVTM, ANQGSEA. The CDR3 region is CSVVAGSSYNEQFF. CDR3 nucleotide sequence: TGCAGCGTAGTAGCGGGATCTTCCTACAATGAGCAGTTCTTC.

This clonotype has a handful of counts. This rearrangement joins TRBV6-2 or TRBV6-3 to TRBJ2-7, with D hard to call. The CDR3 spans 13 residues. Germline assignment: CDR1 MNHEY and CDR2 SVGEGT. The V end lost 5 bases, the J end lost 3 bases, and 11 bases lay between the germline ends. CDR3 region: CASSRRPSYEQYF. The CDR3 DNA is TGTGCCAGCAGTCGCCGACCCAGCTACGAGCAGTACTTC.

V and J are TRBV5-5 and TRBJ2-1; 7 nucleotides match TRBD2. CDR3 length: 16 amino acids. J lost 2 bases, V lost 0 bases, and 5 bases had no gene match. The germline V gene encodes CDR1 SGHKS and CDR2 YYEKEE (reference sequence). In DNA form, the CDR3 reads TGTGCCAGCAGCTTGGCTGGCGGGAGCCCCTACAATGAGCAGTTCTTC. As protein: CASSLAGGSPYNEQFF.

This chain connects TRBV4-3 to TRBJ2-7; possibly TRBD1 for D (6 bases). This CDR3 region has 14 residues. V lost 0 bases and J 6 bases, leaving 12 bases between the germline ends. Germline V gene sequence: CDR1 LGHNA, CDR2 YSLEER. The CDR3 sequence is CASSQDRGSREQYF. The DNA for the CDR3 is TGCGCCAGCAGCCAAGATAGGGGGTCTCGCGAGCAGTACTTC.

V usage is TRBV30 and J usage is TRBJ2-2; TRBD2 is a possible D gene (6 bases). The V gene lost 1 base and the J gene lost 4 bases, with 10 bases spanning the gap. The CDR3 is 14 residues long. Germline loops: CDR1 GTSNPN, CDR2 SVGIG (reference sequence). In nucleotides, the CDR3 is TGTGCCTGGAGTGGGACTACTGTCACCGGGGAGCTGTTTTTT. Its translation is CAWSGTTVTGELFF.

This chain's CDR3 is CSVEVFRSDSGANVLTF. In DNA, the CDR3 is TGCAGCGTTGAGGTTTTCCGGTCTGACTCTGGGGCCAACGTCCTGACTTTC. The V and J genes are TRBV29-1 and TRBJ2-6, with D uncertain. Germline CDR1 reads SQVTM; CDR2 reads ANQGSEA. V lost 3 bases and J lost 0, with 15 bases in between. This CDR3 is built from 17 residues. The full variable domain, with the rest looked up from reference TRBV29-1 and TRBJ2-6, is SAVISQKPSRDICQRGTSLTIQCQVDSQVTMMFWYRQQPGQSLTLIATANQGSEATYESGFVIDKFPISRPNLTFSTLTVSNMSPEDSSIYLCSVEVFRSDSGANVLTFGAGSRLTVL.

This clonotype was counted a single time. The chain employs TRBV7-2 and TRBJ2-7; D is perhaps TRBD2 (6 bases). Germline CDR1 SGHTA, CDR2 FQGNSA. V was trimmed by 6 bases and J by 3 bases, leaving 18 bases between them. This CDR3 has 15 amino acids. The CDR3 sequence: CASSPGLPAYYEQYF. The CDR3 DNA sequence: TGTGCCAGCAGTCCAGGACTACCGGCCTACTACGAGCAGTACTTC.

The V gene is TRBV28, the J gene TRBJ1-1; 7 bases are shared with TRBD1. The germline gives CDR1 MDHEN, CDR2 SYDVKM. The trim removed 4 bases at V and 6 bases at J, leaving 11 bases unmatched. This CDR3 spans 15 amino acids. The CDR3 DNA reads TGTGCCAGCAGTTCCAAGATTCAGGGGGGAGCTGAAGCTTTCTTT. It specifies CASSSKIQGGAEAFF.

This clonotype turned up a few times. The rearrangement links TRBV30 to TRBJ1-6; the D is unclear. The ends were cut back, 1 base at V and 0 bases at J, with 10 bases in the middle. Germline values: CDR1 GTSNPN, CDR2 SVGIG (reference sequence). CDR3 size: 16 residues. This CDR3 is CAWSGSGSSYNSPLHF. CDR3 bases: TGTGCCTGGAGTGGAAGCGGTAGCTCCTATAATTCACCCCTCCACTTT. The variable domain in full, completed from reference TRBV30 and TRBJ1-6, reads SQTIHQWPATLVQPVGSPLSLECTVEGTSNPNLYWYRQAAGRGLQLLFYSVGIGQISSEVPQNLSASRPQDRQFILSSKKLLLSDSGFYLCAWSGSGSSYNSPLHFGNGTRLTVT.

This clonotype was seen many times. The chain has TRBV6-5 and TRBJ2-2, with D unclear. Germline V lookup: CDR1 MNHEY, CDR2 SVGAGI. The ends were cut back, 4 bases at V and 8 bases at J, with 8 bases in the middle. The CDR3 consists of 12 residues. The CDR3 region is CASSFNPGELFF. The CDR3, as DNA: TGTGCCAGCAGTTTCAACCCAGGGGAGCTGTTTTTT.

This clonotype was seen ten or more times. The chain combines TRBV25-1 with TRBJ1-1; no firm D call. There are 14 residues in the CDR3. Germline values: CDR1 MGHDK, CDR2 SYGVNS. Between the trimmed V and J ends, which lost 6 bases and 3 bases, there was a span of 14 bases. CDR3 coding DNA: TGTGCCAGCAGCCCCTACGGCAGATACACTGAAGCTTTCTTT. This codes for CASSPYGRYTEAFF.

The V and J genes are TRBV6-1 and TRBJ2-3; 7 bases match TRBD2. The V segment lost 7 bases and the J segment 6 bases; nucleotides outside the gene matches: 16. Germline V lookup: CDR1 MNHNS, CDR2 SASEGT. This CDR3 region has 16 residues. The CDR3 DNA reads TGTGCCAGCATCGGACTAGTTCTACGCAAAAAGGATACGCAGTATTTT. Protein product: CASIGLVLRKKDTQYF.

This clonotype was counted a single time. The J gene is TRBJ1-4, the V gene TRBV7-8; D gene unclear. CDR3 length: 11 amino acids. The V end was cut by 3 bases, the J end by 8 bases, with 4 bases between. CDR1 is SGHVS, CDR2 FQNEAQ, per germline. This chain's CDR3 is CASSFSEKLFF. The DNA for the CDR3 is TGTGCCAGCAGCTTTTCCGAAAAACTGTTTTTT.